This T cell receptor (beta chain) comes out of a study of regulatory T cells in long-lasting Graves disease. Regarding the study as a whole: Preferential use of TRBV28, TRBJ1-2 and TRBJ2-5 was seen in persistent disease.

Germline V gene sequence: CDR1 GTSNPN, CDR2 SVGIG (reference sequence). Trimming shortened V by 2 bases and J by 8 bases, and 12 bases separated the two germline ends. This CDR3 has 12 amino acids. A word on this clonotype: Its specificity is not known. A much larger clone differs by one base, so this may be a read error.

Arm-PCR of CDR3 regions with iRepertoire HTBI primers generated TCR beta libraries. One entry per CDR3 protein, called by TCRdb with MiXCR from the multiplex PCR reads. The sample has around 480,000 distinct CDR3 sequences; around 16% are singletons. Time point given: newly diagnosed GD, antithyroid drugs for less than 3 months. Scientists built the TCR library using RNA that was extracted from PBMCs. The data were also submitted as part of a second study, on T cells in Graves' hyperthyroidism and ophthalmopathy.

The sequence was obtained from a man aged 35 to 55 with Graves disease. Sequenced material: peripheral blood mononuclear cells (PBMCs), taken at new diagnosis, from a patient treated with antithyroid drugs. The chain couples TRBV30 to TRBJ1-1; D is unclear. CDR3 protein: CAWSLGGQEAFF. In nucleotides, the CDR3 is TGTGCCTGGAGTCTCGGAGGCCAAGAAGCTTTCTTT.